The next 10 T cell receptor beta chains were all read from a single sample in a study of cytomegalovirus exposure and HLA in healthy donors. With 60 Vbeta and 13 Jbeta primers, the PCR was carried out. TCRdb's table, derived via immunoSEQ multiplex PCR, lists solely in-frame clones and lacks some. The table records about 120,000 clones, 70% to 75% of them present only once. Source material: PBMCs. These receptors originate from a male donor in good health and CMV-seronegative.

The chain's CDR3 is CASSYPPLSGRQPQYF. The CDR3 nucleotides read TGTGCCAGCAGTTATCCCCCCCTCAGCGGTCGGCAACCCCAGTACTTC. This chain links TRBV28 with TRBJ2-5; D is possibly TRBD2 (5 bases). The CDR3 has 16 residues. V lost 4 bases to trimming and J lost 9 bases, with 24 bases between them. The germline gives CDR1 MDHEN, CDR2 SYDVKM.

The chain carries TRBV7-2 and TRBJ2-7; 10 nucleotides agree with TRBD2. J was trimmed by 6 bases and V by 5 bases; bases with no gene match: 4. CDR3 length: 13 residues. Germline assignment: CDR1 SGHTA and CDR2 FQGNSA. CDR3 sequence reads: CASSPRLAGEQYF. CDR3 DNA: TGTGCCAGCAGCCCCCGACTAGCGGGCGAGCAGTACTTC.

V and J are TRBV25-1 and TRBJ1-4; TRBD1 matches 8 bases. V lost 4 bases and J lost 7; bases outside the gene matches: 2. There are 13 residues in the CDR3. Germline loops: CDR1 MGHDK, CDR2 SYGVNS. CDR3 DNA sequence: TGTGCCAGCAGTGGACAGGGGATTGAAAAACTGTTTTTT. Its translation is CASSGQGIEKLFF.

This clone has only a few counts. The V gene is TRBV28, the J gene TRBJ1-1, with TRBD1 as a possible D gene (5 bases). There are 15 residues in the CDR3. CDR1 and CDR2 (germline): MDHEN, SYDVKM. Between the trimmed V and J ends, which lost 3 bases and 1 base, there was a span of 12 bases. In nucleotides, the CDR3 is TGTGCCAGCAGTTTTCCGGGGGACGGGAACACTGAAGCTTTCTTT. As protein: CASSFPGDGNTEAFF.

The genes are TRBV19 and TRBJ2-5; 8 bases map to TRBD2. This CDR3 has 18 residues. V lost 3 bases, J lost 1 base, and 13 bases stayed unmatched. Per the germline V gene, CDR1 is LNHDA and CDR2 is SQIVND (reference sequence). Here the CDR3 DNA reads TGTGCCAGTAGTATGGAGTCGGCGGGGGGCGAATCCCAAGAGACCCAGTACTTC. This encodes CASSMESAGGESQETQYF.

The J gene is TRBJ1-1, the V gene TRBV18; tentatively, D is TRBD1 (5 bases). The CDR3 has 16 residues. Looked up from germline, CDR1 is KGHSH and CDR2 is LQKENI. V shed 3 bases and J shed 5 bases, with 19 bases lying between them. CDR3 in DNA: TGTGCCAGCTCACCGTCTCTGGGGCAGGGTTCGACTGAAGCTTTCTTT. It specifies CASSPSLGQGSTEAFF.

CDR3 coding DNA: TGTGCCAGCAGTTTCAACTACGAGCAGTACTTC. Protein sequence: CASSFNYEQYF. V is TRBV27 and J is TRBJ2-5; no firm D call. The tail of the sequence fits TRBJ2-7 better, so the J call may be wrong. Germline lookup yields CDR1 MNHEY and CDR2 SMNVEV (reference sequence). The CDR3 has 11 residues.

The chain links TRBV28 to TRBJ2-5, with 12 bases matching TRBD1. The CDR3 length is 15 residues. Germline-derived CDR1 and CDR2 are MDHEN and SYDVKM. With V trimmed by 6 bases and J by 5 bases, 7 bases remained unmatched. The DNA for the CDR3 is TGTGCCAGCAGCCAAGGGACAGGGGGCCGGGAGACCCAGTACTTC. Translating gives CASSQGTGGRETQYF.

The CDR3 region has the DNA TGTGCCAGCAGCTTGACAGGGGTCAATGAAAAACTGTTTTTT. Translating gives CASSLTGVNEKLFF. The chain carries TRBV7-9 and TRBJ1-4, with TRBD1 matching 8 bases. The length of the CDR3 is 14 residues. V lost 3 bases and J lost 5; bases outside the gene matches: 2. The germline gives CDR1 SEHNR, CDR2 FQNEAQ (reference sequence). Together with reference TRBV7-9 and TRBJ1-4, the CDR3 gives the full variable domain: DTGVSQNPRHKITKRGQNVTFRCDPISEHNRLYWYRQTLGQGPEFLTYFQNEAQLEKSRLLSDRFSAERPKGSFSTLEIQRTEQGDSAMYLCASSLTGVNEKLFFGSGTQLSVL.

V is TRBV28 and J is TRBJ2-6; D is perhaps TRBD1 (5 bases). This CDR3 contains 13 residues. V lost 7 bases to trimming and J lost 10 bases, with 14 bases between them. Per germline, CDR1 MDHEN and CDR2 SYDVKM. The CDR3 nucleotides are TGTGCCAGCACCCGGCAGGGTCGGAACGTCCTGACTTTC. As protein: CASTRQGRNVLTF. Together with reference TRBV28 and TRBJ2-6, the CDR3 gives the full variable domain: DVKVTQSSRYLVKRTGEKVFLECVQDMDHENMFWYRQDPGLGLRLIYFSYDVKMKEKGDIPEGYSVSREKKERFSLILESASTNQTSMYLCASTRQGRNVLTFGAGSRLTVL.